A selection of T cell receptor beta chains follows, all from one sample in a study of cytomegalovirus exposure and HLA in healthy donors. Profiling relied on immunoSEQ multiplex PCR, and the TCRdb table lists in-frame clones only, not all of them. The table lists about 160,000 clones, roughly nine tenths of them singletons. Sequencing used PBMCs. The receptors derive from a woman in her late teens or twenties in good health and CMV-seropositive. Both conserved end residues are part of each CDR3. The order of the fields is J gene, clone size, V gene, D gene, CDR3 protein, CDR3 DNA. The D gene is left open where the match is weak. Clone size is given for some rows only: seen once, a few or many times, or a class if the clone is expanded.

>TRBJ2-2|once|TRBV25-1|-
CASSEGQGNTWELFF
TGTGCCAGCAGTGAGGGGCAGGGGAATACCTGGGAGCTGTTTTTT
>TRBJ2-3|-|TRBV7-8|TRBD2
CASSFRTSGVKGLGTDTQYF
TGTGCCAGCAGCTTCCGGACTAGCGGAGTCAAAGGTTTGGGCACAGATACGCAGTATTTT
>TRBJ2-1|-|TRBV6-9|TRBD2
CASSDLAGVGSDNEQFF
TGTGCCAGCAGTGACCTAGCGGGGGTCGGATCAGACAATGAGCAGTTCTTC
>TRBJ2-1|-|TRBV5-5|-
CASSLGQPTGRFF
TGTGCCAGCAGCTTGGGACAGCCTACTGGACGGTTCTTC
>TRBJ1-2|-|TRBV5-5|-
CASSLSPGQNYGYTF
TGTGCCAGCAGCTTGTCCCCCGGACAGAACTATGGCTACACCTTC
>TRBJ1-2|-|TRBV5-4|-
CASMDGGSYGYTF
TGTGCCAGCATGGACGGAGGTTCATATGGCTACACCTTC
>TRBJ2-7|-|TRBV19|TRBD2
CASSPSGKEQYF
TGTGCCAGTAGTCCTAGCGGGAAGGAGCAGTACTTC
>TRBJ1-1|-|TRBV7-7|-
CASSLAPLGGGNTEAFF
TGTGCCAGCAGCTTAGCCCCCCTGGGCGGAGGGAACACTGAAGCTTTCTTT
>TRBJ1-2|-|TRBV15|TRBD1
CATSRSTGDGYTF
TGTGCCACCAGCAGATCAACAGGGGATGGCTACACCTTC
>TRBJ1-4|-|TRBV11-2|TRBD1
CASSLVEGTGGRKNEKLFF
TGTGCCAGCAGCTTAGTCGAAGGGACAGGGGGTCGGAAGAATGAAAAACTGTTTTTT
>TRBJ2-5|-|TRBV13|TRBD2
CASGKGLAGGTETQYF
TGTGCCAGCGGAAAAGGACTAGCGGGGGGGACAGAGACCCAGTACTTC